This T cell receptor beta chain originates from a study of PD-L1 blockade in urothelial cancer. About the research overall: Males with bladder-origin urothelial cancer made up about 90% of the roughly 29 patients.

Study findings and constraints: At 3 weeks on treatment, tumor-associated clones expanded more with durable benefit.

This clone was observed a few times. Its antigen is unidentified. Clones were sequenced by immunoSEQ multiplex PCR, and TCRdb holds only the in-frame ones, with some missing. This table has tens of thousands of clones, around nine tenths appearing once. CDR3 length: 15 amino acids. V was pared by 1 base and J by 2 bases, with 12 bases between. CDR1 is SGHAT, CDR2 FQNNGV, per germline. The sequence was collected from a man aged 55 to 69 with urothelial cancer. Sequences were derived from PBMCs, sampled around atezolizumab (anti-PD-L1) treatment. This chain joins TRBV11-2 and TRBJ2-7; weak D call: TRBD2 (6 bases). Here the CDR3 reads CASSLVGGVPYEQYF. CDR3 sequence (DNA): TGTGCCAGCAGCTTAGTTGGAGGGGTCCCCTACGAGCAGTACTTC.